The next 20 T cell receptor beta chains were all read from a single sample in a study of blood T cell repertoires in COVID-19. Assay: immunoSEQ multiplex PCR; the TCRdb copy retains only in-frame clones and omits some. The sample carries roughly 68,000 clones, around 80% recorded once. The sample taken for sequencing was peripheral blood. These receptors all come from a human donor in a cohort sampled during active COVID-19.

This sequence joins TRBV18 and TRBJ2-7; TRBD2 is a possible D gene (6 bases). Trimming took 3 bases from V and 6 from J, leaving 18 bases between them. Germline V gene data show CDR1 as KGHSH and CDR2 as LQKENI. The CDR3 length is 15 residues. The CDR3 reads CASSPPSAGAGEQYF. CDR3 in DNA: TGTGCCAGCTCACCCCCCAGTGCCGGAGCGGGCGAGCAGTACTTC.

The V call is TRBV4-1, the J call TRBJ2-7; 10 bases map to TRBD2. Trimming at V came to 4 bases and at J to 0 bases, leaving 3 bases not matched to a gene. Germline values: CDR1 MGHRA, CDR2 YSYEKL. CDR3 size: 15 residues. The CDR3 DNA follows: TGCGCCAGCAGCCCCCGGACTAGCGGCTCCTACGAGCAGTACTTC. Its protein product is CASSPRTSGSYEQYF.

The chain joins TRBV19 to TRBJ2-3; TRBD1 might be the D (5 bases). Trimming took 3 bases from V and 6 from J, leaving 19 bases between them. Germline loops: CDR1 LNHDA, CDR2 SQIVND (reference sequence). The length of the CDR3 is 16 residues. The CDR3 region is CASSMGPVGPGDTQYF. The DNA of the CDR3 is TGTGCCAGTAGTATGGGGCCGGTGGGCCCAGGTGATACGCAGTATTTT. Together with reference TRBV19 and TRBJ2-3, the CDR3 gives the full variable domain: DGGITQSPKYLFRKEGQNVTLSCEQNLNHDAMYWYRQDPGQGLRLIYYSQIVNDFQKGDIAEGYSVSREKKESFPLTVTSAQKNPTAFYLCASSMGPVGPGDTQYFGPGTRLTVL.

The chain uses TRBV9 and TRBJ2-7; D not certain. This CDR3 is 14 amino acids long. Trimming cost V 0 bases and J 0 bases, with 7 bases left between them. From germline, CDR1 is SGDLS and CDR2 YYNGEE. The CDR3 DNA reads as TGTGCCAGCAGCGTAGGACTGAGCTCCTACGAGCAGTACTTC. Amino acids: CASSVGLSSYEQYF.

The chain is built from TRBV5-1 and TRBJ1-1; TRBD1 matches 9 bases. Germline V gene sequence: CDR1 SGHRS, CDR2 YFSETQ. Losses at the gene ends were 7 bases for V and 5 bases for J; bases not matched to a gene: 12. The CDR3 has 15 amino acids. The CDR3 sequence: CASRRGQGSGTEAFF. Here the CDR3 DNA reads TGCGCCAGCCGAAGGGGACAGGGATCAGGGACTGAAGCTTTCTTT.

The chain recombines TRBV28 with TRBJ1-2; 8 bases fit TRBD1. The V and J ends lost 8 bases and 2 bases, in that order; junction bases with no gene match: 10. The germline gives CDR1 MDHEN, CDR2 SYDVKM. CDR3 length: 15 residues. CDR3 in DNA: TGTGCCAGCGTTCTGCAGGGGGCAGGGAACTATGGCTACACCTTC. Residues: CASVLQGAGNYGYTF.

This chain links TRBV6-5 with TRBJ2-7; a possible D gene is TRBD2 (5 bases). The CDR3 is 15 amino acids. Deletions cut 4 bases from V and 1 base from J, with 14 bases between. Germline V CDR1 and CDR2: MNHEY, SVGAGI. The CDR3 nucleotides are TGTGCCAGCAGTTTAGAACTAGGGAGTTCCTACGAGCAGTACTTC. Translated, it gives CASSLELGSSYEQYF.

The rearrangement links TRBV28 to TRBJ1-5; 7 bases map to TRBD1. This CDR3 region has 15 residues. Germline V gene sequence: CDR1 MDHEN, CDR2 SYDVKM. Trimming at V came to 5 bases and at J to 2 bases, leaving 6 bases not matched to a gene. In DNA form, the CDR3 reads TGTGCCAGCAGTCTACAGGGGTTTGGCAATCAGCCCCAGCATTTT. Translated: CASSLQGFGNQPQHF. The complete variable domain, with remaining parts taken from reference TRBV28 and TRBJ1-5, reads DVKVTQSSRYLVKRTGEKVFLECVQDMDHENMFWYRQDPGLGLRLIYFSYDVKMKEKGDIPEGYSVSREKKERFSLILESASTNQTSMYLCASSLQGFGNQPQHFGDGTRLSIL.

This clone appeared a few times. V gene TRBV15 combines with J gene TRBJ2-3; 8 nucleotides match TRBD1. This CDR3 is built from 18 residues. Germline CDR1 is LNHNV and CDR2 is YYDKDF (reference sequence). The J segment lost 6 bases and the V segment lost 2 bases, leaving 16 bases of the junction unmatched. This CDR3 is CATSRNFGTGGTSDTQYF. CDR3 bases: TGTGCCACCAGCAGAAATTTCGGGACAGGCGGAACCTCGGATACGCAGTATTTT.

The V call is TRBV30, the J call TRBJ2-1; D is possibly TRBD2 (6 bases). Trimming left V 4 bases short and J 7 bases short, with 23 bases between. This CDR3 contains 16 residues. Germline V gene sequence: CDR1 GTSNPN, CDR2 SVGIG (reference sequence). CDR3 protein: CAWIGGGGPLRNEQFF. CDR3 nucleotides: TGTGCCTGGATCGGCGGCGGAGGGCCTCTTCGGAATGAGCAGTTCTTC.

The rearrangement joins TRBV7-9 to TRBJ2-4, with D tentatively TRBD2 (6 bases). Germline V lookup: CDR1 SEHNR, CDR2 FQNEAQ (reference sequence). The CDR3 extends over 17 amino acids. Trimming removed 5 bases from V and 2 bases from J, with 19 bases in between. DNA for the CDR3: TGTGCCAGCAGCCCTAGGAAAGTTGGAGGGACCAAAAACATTCAGTACTTC. This gives the protein CASSPRKVGGTKNIQYF. The variable domain in full, with the rest retrieved from reference TRBV7-9 and TRBJ2-4, is DTGVSQNPRHKITKRGQNVTFRCDPISEHNRLYWYRQTLGQGPEFLTYFQNEAQLEKSRLLSDRFSAERPKGSFSTLEIQRTEQGDSAMYLCASSPRKVGGTKNIQYFGAGTRLSVL.

Turning to this clone: At one end, the junction sequence differs from germline, possibly due to a read error. The CDR3 DNA reads TGTGCCAGTAGTATGCTTGCCGGGACTCCGCCGATCTTC. Residues: CASSMLAGTPPIF. The rearrangement uses TRBV19 and TRBJ2-1; a possible D gene is TRBD2 (6 bases). This CDR3 spans 13 amino acids. CDR1 and CDR2 (germline): LNHDA, SQIVND (reference sequence). The variable domain in full, completed from reference TRBV19 and TRBJ2-1, reads DGGITQSPKYLFRKEGQNVTLSCEQNLNHDAMYWYRQDPGQGLRLIYYSQIVNDFQKGDIAEGYSVSREKKESFPLTVTSAQKNPTAFYLCASSMLAGTPPIFGPGTRLTVL.

CDR3 amino acids: CASSRSTDTQYF. The CDR3, as DNA: TGTGCCAGCTCACGTAGTACAGATACGCAGTATTTT. V and J are TRBV18 and TRBJ2-3, with D uncertain. V dropped 4 bases and J dropped 3 bases, with 5 bases sitting between them. CDR1 and CDR2 from the germline V gene are KGHSH and LQKENI. This CDR3 comprises 12 residues. Drawing the rest from reference TRBV18 and TRBJ2-3, the complete variable domain is NAGVMQNPRHLVRRRGQEARLRCSPMKGHSHVYWYRQLPEEGLKFMVYLQKENIIDESGMPKERFSAEFPKEGPSILRIQQVVRGDSAAYFCASSRSTDTQYFGPGTRLTVL.

This clone turned up a few times. The chain is built from TRBV5-1 and TRBJ2-5, with D perhaps matching TRBD1 (5 bases). CDR3 length: 14 amino acids. The V and J ends lost 4 bases and 1 base respectively, with 11 bases between them. Germline assignment: CDR1 SGHRS and CDR2 YFSETQ. CDR3 sequence: CASSVTEPQETQYF. The CDR3, as DNA: TGCGCCAGCAGCGTGACAGAACCCCAAGAGACCCAGTACTTC.

The CDR3: CATSSATGGLYAVNTEAFF. In nucleotides, the CDR3 is TGTGCCACCAGCAGCGCAACAGGGGGCCTTTATGCCGTGAACACTGAAGCTTTCTTT. This chain links TRBV15 with TRBJ1-1, with TRBD1 identical over 9 bases. The CDR3 is made up of 19 amino acids. Germline V gene lookup returns CDR1 LNHNV and CDR2 YYDKDF (reference sequence). V trimming: 3 bases; J trimming: 0 bases; junction bases outside the gene matches: 14.

The J gene is TRBJ2-1, the V gene TRBV27, with D tentatively TRBD2 (6 bases). The CDR3 sequence is 15 residues long. Germline CDR1 and CDR2: MNHEY and SMNVEV (reference sequence). V gave up 3 bases and J gave up 7 bases, with 16 bases separating them. The CDR3 coding sequence is TGTGCCAGCAGTTTGGGACTGCCGCCCCTGAATGAGCAGTTCTTC. It specifies CASSLGLPPLNEQFF.

This chain connects TRBV28 to TRBJ2-2; 13 bases line up with TRBD2. The CDR3 consists of 17 residues. Germline V gene lookup returns CDR1 MDHEN and CDR2 SYDVKM. Unmatched junction bases numbered 12, after V lost 6 bases and J lost 8 bases. This CDR3 is CASSLLAGGPYSGELFF. CDR3 DNA sequence: TGTGCCAGCAGCCTACTAGCGGGAGGGCCGTATTCTGGGGAGCTGTTTTTT.

The chain joins TRBV7-8 to TRBJ2-1; 11 positions match TRBD2. Looked up from germline, CDR1 is SGHVS and CDR2 is FQNEAQ. The CDR3 consists of 15 residues. Germline trimming cut 2 bases from V and 8 bases from J; bases unmatched to any gene: 5. CDR3 sequence (DNA): TGTGCCAGCAGCTTAAGTAGCGGGAGGGCTGATGAGCAGTTCTTC. Protein product: CASSLSSGRADEQFF.

This clone is a singleton in its sample. In DNA, the CDR3 is TGTGCCAGCAGTCTTAGACTACCCGGGGATACGCAGTATTTT. It codes for CASSLRLPGDTQYF. The rearrangement links TRBV6-5 to TRBJ2-3; D is perhaps TRBD2 (5 bases). V was cut by 5 bases and J by 6 bases, with 15 bases left in between. From germline, CDR1 is MNHEY and CDR2 SVGAGI. The CDR3 covers 14 residues.

This clone turned up a few times. CDR3 coding DNA: TGTGCCAGCAGCCGGACTAGCGGGAGTTTCCCCAACAATGAGCAGTTCTTC. Its translation: CASSRTSGSFPNNEQFF. The chain carries TRBV7-9 and TRBJ2-1; the match to TRBD2 covers 13 bases. Trimming at V came to 5 bases and at J to 5 bases, leaving 9 bases not matched to a gene. Germline-derived CDR1 and CDR2 are SEHNR and FQNEAQ (reference sequence). CDR3 size: 17 residues.